Below, 24 T cell receptor beta chains from the same sample are listed, as sequenced in a study of blood T cell repertoires in COVID-19. Libraries were prepared by immunoSEQ multiplex PCR; TCRdb keeps only in-frame clonotypes and omits some of them. This sample has a few hundred thousand clones; over 85% occur once, and the top ten carry roughly 10%. Sequencing used peripheral blood. The origin of the receptors is a woman aged 30 to 39 with COVID-19, enrolled during active disease.

This clone was detected only once. The chain carries TRBV28 and TRBJ1-5, with unresolved D. CDR1 and CDR2 from the germline V gene are MDHEN and SYDVKM. The CDR3 consists of 15 residues. Deletions cut 2 bases from V and 0 bases from J, with 8 bases between. CDR3: CASSLTGYSNQPQHF. The CDR3 DNA reads TGTGCCAGCAGTTTAACCGGGTATAGCAATCAGCCCCAGCATTTT.

V is TRBV12-5 and J is TRBJ1-1, with 8 bases that match TRBD1. This CDR3 comprises 15 residues. Germline loops: CDR1 LGHNT, CDR2 FRNRAP. Trimming removed 5 bases from V and 4 bases from J; junction bases left unmatched: 9. CDR3 in amino acids: CASGPYTGQGTEAFF. The DNA for the CDR3 is TGTGCTAGTGGTCCTTACACCGGACAGGGCACTGAAGCTTTCTTT.

This clone was detected only once. The chain combines TRBV5-5 with TRBJ1-2, with no clear D. Germline V gene data show CDR1 as SGHKS and CDR2 as YYEKEE (reference sequence). V lost 4 bases, J lost 0 bases, and 13 bases lay in between. This CDR3 is 15 amino acids long. CDR3 DNA sequence: TGTGCCAGCAGCCCCACAGCCGGATCTAACTATGGCTACACCTTC. Translation gives CASSPTAGSNYGYTF.

The gene calls are TRBV27 and TRBJ1-1; a weak D match, TRBD1 (6 bases). Germline-derived CDR1 and CDR2 are MNHEY and SMNVEV (reference sequence). Trimming left V 2 bases short and J 4 bases short, with 14 bases between. This CDR3 contains 15 residues. CDR3 sequence (DNA): TGTGCCAGCAGTTTACACAGGGCCTCTCCCACTGAAGCTTTCTTT. Translating gives CASSLHRASPTEAFF.

V usage is TRBV28 and J usage is TRBJ1-5; 8 nucleotides agree with TRBD1. The CDR3 has 15 amino acids. Germline CDR1 MDHEN, CDR2 SYDVKM. Trimming took 6 bases from V and 6 from J; bases not matched to a gene: 10. The CDR3, as DNA: TGTGCCAGCAGCATGAGACAGGGGTGGTCTCAGCCCCAGCATTTT. This encodes CASSMRQGWSQPQHF. Looking up the rest from reference TRBV28 and TRBJ1-5 gives the full variable domain: DVKVTQSSRYLVKRTGEKVFLECVQDMDHENMFWYRQDPGLGLRLIYFSYDVKMKEKGDIPEGYSVSREKKERFSLILESASTNQTSMYLCASSMRQGWSQPQHFGDGTRLSIL.

The gene calls are TRBV7-2 and TRBJ2-1; 10 nucleotides align to TRBD2. CDR3 length: 13 residues. J gave up 12 bases and V 5 bases, and 7 bases lay outside the gene matches. Germline V gene lookup returns CDR1 SGHTA and CDR2 FQGNSA. The CDR3 loop reads CASSARAGGWQFF. CDR3 nucleotides: TGTGCCAGCAGCGCTCGAGCGGGGGGGTGGCAGTTCTTC.

This clone occurred a few times. This chain connects TRBV6-5 to TRBJ1-1; 10 bases match TRBD1. V trimming: 6 bases; J trimming: 3 bases; junction bases outside the gene matches: 4. CDR1 and CDR2 (germline): MNHEY, SVGAGI. The CDR3 loop spans 14 amino acids. The CDR3 sequence: CASRTGGGYTEAFF. The CDR3 DNA reads as TGTGCCAGCAGGACAGGGGGCGGATACACTGAAGCTTTCTTT.

This chain uses TRBV28 with TRBJ2-1; 8 bases fit TRBD2. This CDR3 has 17 amino acids. CDR1 and CDR2 from the germline V gene are MDHEN and SYDVKM. J was trimmed by 8 bases and V by 2 bases; bases with no gene match: 14. The CDR3 sequence is CASSLPLPGTRIHEQFF. CDR3 bases: TGTGCCAGCAGTTTACCCTTGCCCGGGACTAGGATCCATGAGCAGTTCTTC.

J is TRBJ2-7 and V is TRBV7-9, with 11 bases aligning to TRBD1. Germline trimming cut 9 bases from V and 2 bases from J; bases unmatched to any gene: 3. The CDR3 contains 13 residues. Germline V CDR1 and CDR2: SEHNR, FQNEAQ (reference sequence). The CDR3 spells CASRDRGTYEQYF. The CDR3 DNA follows: TGTGCCAGTCGGGACAGGGGGACCTACGAGCAGTACTTC. Complete variable domain (other parts from reference TRBV7-9 and TRBJ2-7): DTGVSQNPRHKITKRGQNVTFRCDPISEHNRLYWYRQTLGQGPEFLTYFQNEAQLEKSRLLSDRFSAERPKGSFSTLEIQRTEQGDSAMYLCASRDRGTYEQYFGPGTRLTVT.

V is TRBV6-5 and J is TRBJ2-5, with D possibly matching TRBD1 (5 bases). V dropped 2 bases and J dropped 1 base, with 11 bases sitting between them. This CDR3 comprises 15 residues. Germline V gene sequence: CDR1 MNHEY, CDR2 SVGAGI. DNA for the CDR3: TGTGCCAGCAGTTACCGGACATATCCCCAAGAGACCCAGTACTTC. The encoded protein is CASSYRTYPQETQYF.

This chain joins TRBV5-1 and TRBJ2-1; 8 bases agree with TRBD2. This CDR3 contains 14 residues. The J segment lost 2 bases and the V segment lost 5 bases, leaving 3 bases of the junction unmatched. Germline V CDR1 and CDR2: SGHRS, YFSETQ. The DNA for the CDR3 is TGCGCCAGCAGAAGGACTAGCCCCTACAATGAGCAGTTCTTC. This encodes CASRRTSPYNEQFF.

The genes are TRBV13 and TRBJ1-6; D is possibly TRBD1 (6 bases). Trimming cost V 5 bases and J 7 bases, with 12 bases left between them. CDR1 is PRHDT, CDR2 FYEKMQ, per germline (reference sequence). There are 14 residues in the CDR3. The CDR3 reads CASSPQGPNSPLHF. The CDR3 DNA follows: TGTGCCAGCAGCCCACAGGGCCCCAATTCACCCCTCCACTTT. Full variable domain (missing parts from reference TRBV13 and TRBJ1-6): AAGVIQSPRHLIKEKRETATLKCYPIPRHDTVYWYQQGPGQDPQFLISFYEKMQSDKGSIPDRFSAQQFSDYHSELNMSSLELGDSALYFCASSPQGPNSPLHFGNGTRLTVT.

The J gene is TRBJ1-4, the V gene TRBV11-2; D not resolved. Trimming pared 0 bases from V and 11 bases from J, leaving 10 bases between. Germline V gene data show CDR1 as SGHAT and CDR2 as FQNNGV. The CDR3 is made up of 13 amino acids. As DNA, the CDR3 is TGTGCCAGCAGCTTAGATCGTTCTGAGAAACTGTTTTTT. It codes for CASSLDRSEKLFF.

This clone was found many times. The V and J genes are TRBV5-6 and TRBJ2-7; D might be TRBD1 (6 bases). Germline CDR1 is SGHDT and CDR2 is YYEEEE. With 4 bases removed from V and 3 bases from J, the gap between germline ends came to 11 bases. The CDR3 is 13 residues long. The CDR3 DNA reads as TGTGCCAGCAGCCCTCTAGGGGGCTACGAGCAGTACTTC. The encoded protein is CASSPLGGYEQYF.

The chain joins TRBV28 to TRBJ2-5; possibly TRBD2 for D (7 bases). The V gene's germline CDR1 is MDHEN and CDR2 SYDVKM. V was clipped by 8 bases and J by 5 bases, with 18 bases between them. This CDR3 is 14 amino acids long. CDR3 in DNA: TGTGCCAGCGGGGGGGCGTGGGGGCTGGAGACCCAGTACTTC. As protein: CASGGAWGLETQYF.

The chain couples TRBV29-1 to TRBJ1-1, with a weak D call TRBD1 (5 bases). The CDR3 is 15 residues long. With 6 bases removed from V and 0 bases from J, the gap between germline ends came to 17 bases. Germline V gene data show CDR1 as SQVTM and CDR2 as ANQGSEA. The CDR3 protein is CSVDDRRGMNTEAFF. CDR3 nucleotides: TGCAGCGTCGACGATCGGAGGGGCATGAACACTGAAGCTTTCTTT.

CDR3 bases: TGTGCCAGCAGCTTGGACCCGGGGGGCCCGAATGAGCAGTTCTTC. It specifies CASSLDPGGPNEQFF. V usage is TRBV5-4 and J usage is TRBJ2-1, with TRBD2 as a possible D gene (7 bases). Germline lookup yields CDR1 SGHNT and CDR2 YYREEE (reference sequence). V dropped 0 bases and J dropped 7 bases, with 14 bases sitting between them. The CDR3 is 15 amino acids.

This chain connects TRBV6-6 to TRBJ1-6; the D is unclear. The V end was cut by 5 bases, the J end by 11 bases, with 13 bases between. The germline V gene has CDR1 MNHNY and CDR2 SVGAGI (reference sequence). The CDR3 covers 13 residues. The DNA of the CDR3 is TGTGCCAGCAGTACCCTATCCACGACACCCCTCCACTTT. Translation gives CASSTLSTTPLHF.

The rearrangement joins TRBV3-1 (or the pseudogene TRBV3-2) to TRBJ1-2; D remains ambiguous. CDR1 and CDR2 from the germline V gene are LGHDT and YNNKEL (reference sequence). This CDR3 region has 13 residues. Deletions cut 4 bases from V and 3 bases from J, with 9 bases between. The CDR3 loop reads CASSLPGHYGYTF. DNA of the CDR3: TGTGCCAGCAGCCTCCCCGGTCACTATGGCTACACCTTC.

In the case of this clone: A junction boundary mismatches the germline segment, possibly from a read error. The chain couples TRBV13 to TRBJ2-7; D might be TRBD2 (7 bases). There are 15 residues in the CDR3. CDR1 and CDR2 from the germline V gene are PRHDT and FYEKMQ (reference sequence). Here the CDR3 reads CASSLYGGASDEQYF. DNA for the CDR3: TGTGCCAGCAGCTTGTATGGGGGGGCCTCCGACGAGCAGTACTTC.

The gene calls are TRBV19 and TRBJ1-3; possible D gene TRBD1, 6 bases. CDR3 length: 16 amino acids. V lost 6 bases and J 0 bases, leaving 15 bases between the germline ends. CDR1 is LNHDA, CDR2 SQIVND, per germline (reference sequence). The CDR3 sequence: CASRDQGPGSGNTIYF. The CDR3 nucleotides read TGTGCCAGTAGGGATCAGGGGCCGGGCTCTGGAAACACCATATATTTT. The whole variable domain, remainder taken from reference TRBV19 and TRBJ1-3, is DGGITQSPKYLFRKEGQNVTLSCEQNLNHDAMYWYRQDPGQGLRLIYYSQIVNDFQKGDIAEGYSVSREKKESFPLTVTSAQKNPTAFYLCASRDQGPGSGNTIYFGEGSWLTVV.

The rearrangement uses TRBV29-1 and TRBJ2-7, with D unclear. This CDR3 is 12 amino acids long. Germline V gene sequence: CDR1 SQVTM, CDR2 ANQGSEA. V was shortened by 3 bases and J by 4 bases, with 10 bases between the two germline ends. The CDR3 reads CSVEAGYYEQYF. The CDR3 DNA is TGCAGCGTTGAGGCCGGGTATTACGAGCAGTACTTC.

This clone was picked up one time. The chain recombines TRBV6-1 with TRBJ1-4; 10 bases agree with TRBD1. Germline CDR1 is MNHNS and CDR2 is SASEGT. The junction had 6 bases not matched to a gene; V was cut back by 3 bases and J by 8 bases. The CDR3 sequence is 15 residues long. CDR3 in DNA: TGTGCCAGCAGTGAGACGGGGACAGGGGTCGAAAAACTGTTTTTT. As protein: CASSETGTGVEKLFF.

The chain couples TRBV28 to TRBJ2-3; TRBD2 agrees at 8 bases. This CDR3 contains 14 residues. The V and J ends lost 5 bases and 2 bases, in that order; junction bases with no gene match: 3. The V gene's germline CDR1 is MDHEN and CDR2 SYDVKM. CDR3 sequence (DNA): TGTGCCAGCAGTCGGGGGGGTTCCACAGATACGCAGTATTTT. Residues: CASSRGGSTDTQYF.